The subject of this entry is one T cell receptor (beta chain). Its antigen is still unknown. Generated by immunoSEQ multiplex PCR, the TCRdb table keeps only in-frame clones and is missing some. Of over 75,000 clones in the sample, 75% to 85% were seen once. This entry is derived from a study of ipilimumab plus nivolumab after autologous stem cell transplantation. In the study overall: DLBCL patients had primary refractory or relapsed disease.

Patients got ipilimumab 1 mg/kg beginning 14 to 28 days post-transplant. Through week 26, nivolumab 3 mg/kg IV was given weeks 1, 4, 7, 10, then biweekly. Looked up from germline, CDR1 is KGHSH and CDR2 is LQKENI. V gave up 2 bases and J gave up 6 bases; unmatched junction bases: 3. The CDR3 loop spans 15 amino acids. Study-wide results and caveats: TCR repertoire, Treg phenotype and gut microbiota reportedly support more study of this approach.

The chain combines TRBV18 with TRBJ2-2; 10 bases fit TRBD1. Specimen: PBMCs, collected in a trial of ipilimumab plus nivolumab as post-transplant consolidation. This receptor was identified in a male donor with diffuse large B-cell lymphoma. CDR3 in amino acids: CASSPGTGASGELFF. The CDR3 DNA is TGTGCCAGCTCACCAGGGACAGGGGCCTCCGGGGAGCTGTTTTTT.